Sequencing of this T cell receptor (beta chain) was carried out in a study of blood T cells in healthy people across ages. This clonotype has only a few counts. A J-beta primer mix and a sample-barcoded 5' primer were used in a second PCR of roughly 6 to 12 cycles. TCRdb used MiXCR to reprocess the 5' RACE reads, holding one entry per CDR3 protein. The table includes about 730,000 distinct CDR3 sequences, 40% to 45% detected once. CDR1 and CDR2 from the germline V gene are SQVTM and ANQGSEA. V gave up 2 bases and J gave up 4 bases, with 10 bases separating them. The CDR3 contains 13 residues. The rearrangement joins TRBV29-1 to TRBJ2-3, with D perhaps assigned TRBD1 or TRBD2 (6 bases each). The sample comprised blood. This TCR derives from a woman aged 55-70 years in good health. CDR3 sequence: CSVETGGADTQYF. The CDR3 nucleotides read TGCAGCGTTGAAACCGGGGGCGCAGATACGCAGTATTTT.